These 20 T cell receptor beta chains came from one sample sequenced in a study of blood T cell repertoires in COVID-19. Sequenced by immunoSEQ multiplex PCR; TCRdb stores in-frame clones only, minus some. The repertoire holds about 200,000 clones, with about 78% as singletons. Specimen: peripheral blood. The receptors were gathered from a woman aged 65 to 85 with acute or convalescent COVID-19.

The rearrangement uses TRBV2 and TRBJ2-1, with 7 bases fitting TRBD2. With V trimmed by 4 bases and J by 8 bases, 5 bases remained unmatched. The CDR3 spans 13 residues. Germline CDR1 reads SNHLY; CDR2 reads FYNNEI. CDR3 residues: CASSAESGDEQFF. CDR3 in DNA: TGTGCCAGCAGTGCCGAGAGCGGGGATGAGCAGTTCTTC. Filled out from reference TRBV2 and TRBJ2-1, the complete variable domain reads EPEVTQTPSHQVTQMGQEVILRCVPISNHLYFYWYRQILGQKVEFLVSFYNNEISEKSEIFDDQFSVERPDGSNFTLKIRSTKLEDSAMYFCASSAESGDEQFFGPGTRLTVL.

This clone has a count of ten or more. V usage is TRBV7-2 and J usage is TRBJ2-7; weak D call: TRBD2 (5 bases). In germline, CDR1 is SGHTA, CDR2 FQGNSA. The V end lost 4 bases, the J end lost 6 bases, and 10 bases lay between the germline ends. CDR3 length equals 12 residues. The CDR3 DNA follows: TGTGCCAGCAGCTCCTCTAGCCGCGAGCAGTACTTC. Translation gives CASSSSSREQYF.

This chain links TRBV4-1 with TRBJ2-3, with 10 bases that match TRBD2. Germline trimming cut 3 bases from V and 3 bases from J; bases unmatched to any gene: 6. The CDR3 sequence is 16 residues long. CDR1 is MGHRA and CDR2 is YSYEKL in the germline V gene. CDR3 amino acids: CASSHLIAGGTDTQYF. CDR3 in DNA: TGCGCCAGCAGCCACCTCATAGCGGGAGGAACAGATACGCAGTATTTT.

Of note for this clone: A read error may produce the germline difference seen at one junction end. The chain recombines TRBV6-1 with TRBJ2-1; 9 nucleotides align to TRBD2. The CDR3 covers 16 residues. Per germline, CDR1 MNHNS and CDR2 SASEGT. CDR3 in DNA: TGTGCCAGCAGGGAAGCTCGGGGGACTAGCTTCGATGAGCAGTTCTTC. Its translation is CASREARGTSFDEQFF.

The genes are TRBV27 and TRBJ1-5; D not certain. The CDR3 loop spans 14 amino acids. Per the germline V gene, CDR1 is MNHEY and CDR2 is SMNVEV (reference sequence). Trimming removed 2 bases from V and 5 bases from J, with 10 bases in between. The CDR3 region is CASSLSGRYQPQHF. CDR3 bases: TGTGCCAGCAGTTTAAGTGGGCGTTATCAGCCCCAGCATTTT.

V gene TRBV27 combines with J gene TRBJ1-4; 8 positions match TRBD1. Trimming removed 6 bases from V and 5 bases from J; junction bases left unmatched: 5. This CDR3 has 14 amino acids. Germline V lookup: CDR1 MNHEY, CDR2 SMNVEV (reference sequence). The CDR3 sequence is CASSFDRGNEKLFF. The CDR3 nucleotides are TGTGCCAGCAGCTTCGACAGGGGAAATGAAAAACTGTTTTTT.

The rearrangement uses TRBV19 and TRBJ1-2; possible D gene TRBD1, 5 bases. The CDR3 consists of 12 residues. With 7 bases removed from V and 4 bases from J, the gap between germline ends came to 10 bases. CDR1 is LNHDA and CDR2 is SQIVND in the germline V gene (reference sequence). The CDR3 DNA reads as TGTGCCAGTAATCAGGGCTTCTATGGCTACACCTTC. Its translation: CASNQGFYGYTF.

This chain joins TRBV19 and TRBJ2-6, with a weak D call TRBD2 (6 bases). Trimming stripped 4 bases from V and 2 bases from J, with 12 bases between. There are 16 residues in the CDR3. Germline lookup yields CDR1 LNHDA and CDR2 SQIVND (reference sequence). The CDR3 DNA follows: TGTGCCAGTAGTAACCCGGGGGTAGCTGGGGCCAACGTCCTGACTTTC. It encodes CASSNPGVAGANVLTF.

There are a few counts of this clone. The same CDR3 also results from other DNA sequences found in this sample. J is TRBJ1-5 and V is TRBV14; D unresolved. Trimming took 1 base from V and 6 from J, leaving 7 bases between them. The germline V gene has CDR1 SGHDN and CDR2 FVKESK. The CDR3 is made up of 13 amino acids. The CDR3 sequence is CASSQGAGQPQHF. In DNA, the CDR3 is TGTGCCAGCAGCCAAGGGGCGGGTCAGCCCCAGCATTTT. The full variable domain, with the rest looked up from reference TRBV14 and TRBJ1-5, is EAGVTQFPSHSVIEKGQTVTLRCDPISGHDNLYWYRRVMGKEIKFLLHFVKESKQDESGMPNNRFLAERTGGTYSTLKVQPAELEDSGVYFCASSQGAGQPQHFGDGTRLSIL.

This chain uses TRBV19 with TRBJ1-3, with TRBD1 matching over 10 bases. The CDR3 consists of 15 residues. With 7 bases clipped from V and 2 bases from J, the junction kept 5 bases outside the gene matches. CDR1 and CDR2 (germline): LNHDA, SQIVND (reference sequence). In DNA form, the CDR3 reads TGTGCCAGTACCCAGGACAGGGGGACTGGAAACACCATATATTTT. This codes for CASTQDRGTGNTIYF.

J is TRBJ1-6 and V is TRBV28; TRBD1 aligns across 8 bases. J lost 10 bases, V lost 4 bases, and 9 bases had no gene match. This CDR3 spans 15 amino acids. Per germline, CDR1 MDHEN and CDR2 SYDVKM. The CDR3 sequence: CASSSLTGERSPLHF. The CDR3 DNA is TGTGCCAGCAGTTCTCTGACAGGGGAACGATCACCCCTCCACTTT.

This chain uses TRBV19 with TRBJ2-7; TRBD2 matches at 12 bases. Losses at the gene ends were 5 bases for V and 0 bases for J; bases not matched to a gene: 5. The CDR3 extends over 16 amino acids. The germline V gene has CDR1 LNHDA and CDR2 SQIVND (reference sequence). CDR3 region: CASSPLAGGSSYEQYF. The DNA of the CDR3 is TGTGCCAGTAGTCCCCTAGCGGGAGGGTCCTCCTACGAGCAGTACTTC.

This clone was counted a single time. This CDR3 is CSGRDRATDTQYF. DNA for the CDR3: TGCAGCGGCCGGGACAGGGCCACAGATACGCAGTATTTT. The rearrangement links TRBV29-1 to TRBJ2-3; 9 bases match TRBD1. The germline CDR1 and CDR2 sequences are SQVTM and ANQGSEA. With 7 bases clipped from V and 2 bases from J, the junction kept 4 bases outside the gene matches. The CDR3 has 13 amino acids.

J is TRBJ2-7 and V is TRBV19, with D maybe TRBD2 (5 bases). CDR3 length equals 15 residues. V gave up 3 bases and J gave up 3 bases, with 15 bases separating them. Germline V gene data show CDR1 as LNHDA and CDR2 as SQIVND (reference sequence). CDR3 in amino acids: CASSIEGGPFYEQYF. DNA of the CDR3: TGTGCCAGTAGTATTGAGGGTGGCCCCTTCTACGAGCAGTACTTC. Together with reference TRBV19 and TRBJ2-7, the CDR3 gives the full variable domain: DGGITQSPKYLFRKEGQNVTLSCEQNLNHDAMYWYRQDPGQGLRLIYYSQIVNDFQKGDIAEGYSVSREKKESFPLTVTSAQKNPTAFYLCASSIEGGPFYEQYFGPGTRLTVT.

The V gene is TRBV2, the J gene TRBJ2-2; 8 nucleotides agree with TRBD1. The germline gives CDR1 SNHLY, CDR2 FYNNEI. V was clipped by 6 bases and J by 3 bases; unmatched bases: 3. The CDR3 length is 14 residues. This CDR3 reads CASRTDRDTGELFF. The CDR3 bases are TGTGCCAGCAGGACGGACAGGGACACCGGGGAGCTGTTTTTT. Drawing the rest from reference TRBV2 and TRBJ2-2, the complete variable domain is EPEVTQTPSHQVTQMGQEVILRCVPISNHLYFYWYRQILGQKVEFLVSFYNNEISEKSEIFDDQFSVERPDGSNFTLKIRSTKLEDSAMYFCASRTDRDTGELFFGEGSRLTVL.

This clone was recorded a few times. The rearrangement links TRBV27 to TRBJ2-1; 9 nucleotides line up with TRBD1. CDR3 size: 16 residues. V was clipped by 0 bases and J by 9 bases; unmatched bases: 9. Germline-derived CDR1 and CDR2 are MNHEY and SMNVEV (reference sequence). The CDR3 protein is CASSLSIGTGFVEQFF. The CDR3, as DNA: TGTGCCAGCAGTTTATCGATTGGGACAGGGTTTGTTGAGCAGTTCTTC.

Only one count was recorded for this clone. The genes are TRBV12-2 and TRBJ1-5. TRBV12-2 is annotated as a pseudogene. The CDR3 loop spans 18 amino acids. The CDR3 loop is CASRLPARRGDSNQPQHF. In nucleotides, the CDR3 is TGTGCAAGTCGCTTACCGGCCAGGAGGGGCGATAGCAATCAGCCCCAGCATTTT.

This clone was seen only once. The rearrangement joins TRBV28 to TRBJ1-2; TRBD1 matches at 7 bases. CDR3 length equals 13 residues. V trimming: 5 bases; J trimming: 7 bases; junction bases outside the gene matches: 7. CDR1 and CDR2 (germline): MDHEN, SYDVKM. CDR3 coding DNA: TGTGCCAGCAGTCGCCCACAGGGGCTTGGCTACACCTTC. Residues: CASSRPQGLGYTF.

The chain uses TRBV28 and TRBJ2-7, with D possibly being TRBD1 (7 bases). The V end lost 5 bases, the J end lost 4 bases, and 21 bases lay between the germline ends. CDR3 length: 16 amino acids. From germline, CDR1 is MDHEN and CDR2 SYDVKM. CDR3 coding DNA: TGTGCCAGCAGTCCACCTCCGGGACAGCGGGCTTACGAGCAGTACTTC. This sequence encodes CASSPPPGQRAYEQYF.

The chain employs TRBV6-5 and TRBJ1-1; the match to TRBD1 covers 9 bases. The V gene's germline CDR1 is MNHEY and CDR2 SVGAGI. The CDR3 is 14 amino acids. J was trimmed by 4 bases and V by 7 bases; bases with no gene match: 7. The CDR3 bases are TGTGCCAGCATTCAACAGGGGGCAGGCACTGAAGCTTTCTTT. It yields the protein CASIQQGAGTEAFF.